The T cell receptor (beta chain) described here comes from a study of blood T cell repertoires in COVID-19. After removal of 0 bases from V and 0 bases from J, the junction contained 0 bases not matched to a gene. This CDR3 is 15 amino acids long. Germline V CDR1 and CDR2: SGHRS, YFSETQ. The repertoire was sequenced with immunoSEQ multiplex PCR; TCRdb's copy has only in-frame clones and lacks some. The sample lists about 100,000 clones; approximately 89% were seen once. The receptor comes from a man of 80 years or more with acute or convalescent COVID-19. Source material: peripheral blood. This chain uses TRBV5-1 with TRBJ1-5; TRBD1 matches at 7 bases. In DNA form, the CDR3 reads TGCGCCAGCAGCTTGGACAGGGGTAGCAATCAGCCCCAGCATTTT. Encoded protein: CASSLDRGSNQPQHF.